This T cell receptor (beta chain) was sequenced for a study of blood T cell repertoires in COVID-19. CDR1 is MDHEN, CDR2 SYDVKM, per germline. The CDR3 runs to 13 residues. V was cut by 4 bases and J by 1 base, with 4 bases left in between. Data came from immunoSEQ multiplex PCR; TCRdb stores just in-frame clones and leaves some out. The sample has a few hundred thousand clones, about 87% seen once. This chain uses TRBV28 with TRBJ1-4; D not certain. The specimen was peripheral blood. This clonotype originated in a woman aged 45-65 years who had recovered from COVID-19. The CDR3 reads CASSSGTNEKLFF. The CDR3 DNA follows: TGTGCCAGCAGTTCGGGAACTAATGAAAAACTGTTTTTT.